The clone carrying this T cell receptor (beta chain) has ten or more counts. This CDR3 is 13 amino acids long. The V end lost 6 bases, the J end lost 6 bases, and 12 bases lay between the germline ends. These data are taken from a study of T cells in Graves' hyperthyroidism and ophthalmopathy. Amplification of TCR beta CDR3 regions was performed using RNA transcripts as template. A set of HTBI primers served as the primers for a first-round RT-PCR of the TCR CDR3. MiXCR was run by TCRdb on the multiplex PCR reads, yielding one entry per CDR3 protein. The table includes 300,000 to 400,000 distinct CDR3 sequences, 15% to 20% detected once.

Material for sequencing was blood. This chain links TRBV12-3 or TRBV12-4 with TRBJ2-1; no clear D. The clonotype originates from a woman between 45 and 65 years old with Graves' hyperthyroidism. The CDR3 spells CASRLNGVNEQFF. The CDR3 DNA reads as TGTGCCAGCAGGTTGAACGGTGTCAATGAGCAGTTCTTC.